One sample yielded the 19 T cell receptor beta chains listed below, sequenced in a study of blood T cell repertoires in COVID-19 (dated by TCRdb to 2020 to 2021). The library came from the immunoSEQ multiplex PCR assay. The immuneACCESS repertoire file appears here via TCRdb, limited to in-frame rearrangements. These files lack a portion of the clones; in checked studies, under half of the deficit traces to unresolved V genes, and the cause of the others is not known. Here the sample has 150,000 to 200,000 clones; roughly 80% occur a single time. The ten largest clonotypes hold less than 9.5% of the sample. The source material was peripheral blood. These receptor sequences come from a man in his sixties with acute or convalescent COVID-19.

The chain recombines TRBV3-1 (or the pseudogene TRBV3-2) with TRBJ1-5, with D perhaps matching TRBD1 (6 bases). Germline assignment: CDR1 LGHDT and CDR2 YNNKEL (reference sequence). The CDR3 is 13 residues long. The germline V and J ends were trimmed by 1 base and 7 bases, with 8 bases remaining between them. Here the CDR3 DNA reads TGTGCCAGCAGCCAAGCAGGGACACAGCCCCAGCATTTT. Translated, it gives CASSQAGTQPQHF.

A word on this clone: Distinct nucleotide sequences in the sample also encode this CDR3. The gene calls are TRBV9 and TRBJ2-1, with 7 bases fitting TRBD1. CDR1 is SGDLS and CDR2 is YYNGEE in the germline V gene. Losses at the gene ends were 2 bases for V and 13 bases for J; bases not matched to a gene: 18. CDR3 size: 16 residues. The CDR3 bases are TGTGCCAGCAGCGTCTTATCGGCAGGGGGTAAGGGTGAACAGTTCTTC. Translation: CASSVLSAGGKGEQFF.

The rearrangement uses TRBV19 and TRBJ1-2; TRBD1 agrees at 7 bases. Germline V lookup: CDR1 LNHDA, CDR2 SQIVND (reference sequence). The CDR3 contains 17 residues. With V trimmed by 3 bases and J by 0 bases, 10 bases remained unmatched. Written as DNA, the CDR3 is TGTGCCAGTAGTATGGAACAGGGGCTATCATCTAACTATGGCTACACCTTC. It codes for CASSMEQGLSSNYGYTF.

This clone was observed a handful of times. The chain couples TRBV20-1 to TRBJ2-5; 7 bases align to TRBD1. The V and J ends lost 3 bases and 5 bases, in that order; junction bases with no gene match: 6. This CDR3 is built from 13 residues. Germline values: CDR1 DFQATT, CDR2 SNEGSKA (reference sequence). CDR3 nucleotides: TGCAGTGCTAGTAAGGGGGCCTTTGAGACCCAGTACTTC. Encoded protein: CSASKGAFETQYF.

The chain is built from TRBV5-1 and TRBJ1-1; D perhaps matches TRBD1 (5 bases). Germline CDR1 and CDR2: SGHRS and YFSETQ. V was clipped by 2 bases and J by 1 base, with 15 bases between them. The CDR3 consists of 16 residues. The CDR3 spells CASSFRFRVGNTEAFF. The DNA for the CDR3 is TGCGCCAGCAGCTTCCGATTCAGGGTGGGGAACACTGAAGCTTTCTTT. The full variable domain, in which reference TRBV5-1 and TRBJ1-1 provide the parts outside the CDR3, is KAGVTQTPRYLIKTRGQQVTLSCSPISGHRSVSWYQQTPGQGLQFLFEYFSETQRNKGNFPGRFSGRQFSNSRSEMNVSTLELGDSALYLCASSFRFRVGNTEAFFGQGTRLTVV.

V usage is TRBV18 and J usage is TRBJ1-3; D not resolved. The CDR3 runs to 14 residues. Looked up from germline, CDR1 is KGHSH and CDR2 is LQKENI. The V end was cut by 3 bases, the J end by 0 bases, with 6 bases between. CDR3 region: CASSPQDSGNTIYF. CDR3 coding DNA: TGTGCCAGCTCACCTCAGGACTCTGGAAACACCATATATTTT.

The V and J genes are TRBV3-1 (or the pseudogene TRBV3-2) and TRBJ1-1; TRBD1 matches 8 bases. V was clipped by 2 bases and J by 1 base; unmatched bases: 6. Germline V gene data show CDR1 as LGHDT and CDR2 as YNNKEL (reference sequence). The CDR3 spans 16 residues. This CDR3 is CASSQFAGTGNTEAFF. For the CDR3, the DNA is TGTGCCAGCAGCCAATTTGCCGGGACAGGGAACACTGAAGCTTTCTTT.

In this sample, this clone turned up once. V is TRBV19 and J is TRBJ2-7, with D possibly matching TRBD1 (5 bases). The CDR3 sequence is 14 residues long. Trimming removed 2 bases from V and 7 bases from J, with 15 bases in between. Per germline, CDR1 LNHDA and CDR2 SQIVND (reference sequence). CDR3 sequence reads: CASSIRGTPGEQYF. CDR3 nucleotide sequence: TGTGCCAGTAGTATAAGGGGCACCCCCGGGGAGCAGTACTTC.

The V and J genes are TRBV6-5 and TRBJ1-5; TRBD1 matches 10 bases. J gave up 4 bases and V 6 bases, and 6 bases lay outside the gene matches. The CDR3 is 15 amino acids. CDR1 and CDR2 (germline): MNHEY, SVGAGI. In DNA, the CDR3 is TGTGCCAGCAGCGTCCGGGACAGGGGTAATCAGCCCCAGCATTTT. Residues: CASSVRDRGNQPQHF.

The chain joins TRBV15 to TRBJ2-7; unclear D gene. The germline CDR1 and CDR2 sequences are LNHNV and YYDKDF (reference sequence). This CDR3 contains 12 residues. V was trimmed by 0 bases and J by 4 bases, leaving 4 bases between them. CDR3 amino acids: CATSRDGYEQYF. The CDR3 DNA reads as TGTGCCACCAGCAGAGACGGTTACGAGCAGTACTTC.

J is TRBJ2-7 and V is TRBV7-8; D remains ambiguous. Germline loops: CDR1 SGHVS, CDR2 FQNEAQ. Deletions cut 1 base from V and 3 bases from J, with 7 bases between. The CDR3 sequence is 13 residues long. CDR3 loop: CASSLEIHYEQYF. The CDR3 region has the DNA TGTGCCAGCAGCTTAGAAATACACTACGAGCAGTACTTC.

The V gene is TRBV11-2, the J gene TRBJ2-1, with 13 bases identical to TRBD2. V was clipped by 3 bases and J by 5 bases; unmatched bases: 1. From germline, CDR1 is SGHAT and CDR2 FQNNGV. The CDR3 sequence is 15 residues long. The CDR3 protein is CASSLGLAGNNEQFF. CDR3 bases: TGTGCCAGCAGCTTGGGACTAGCGGGGAACAATGAGCAGTTCTTC.

The V and J genes are TRBV18 and TRBJ1-2, with 7 bases aligning to TRBD1. There are 15 residues in the CDR3. The ends lost 3 bases at V and 12 bases at J; junction bases unmatched: 16. From germline, CDR1 is KGHSH and CDR2 LQKENI. The CDR3 reads CASSPIDRARGADTF. CDR3 nucleotides: TGTGCCAGCTCACCGATTGACAGGGCTAGAGGTGCGGACACCTTC.

The chain carries TRBV15 and TRBJ2-1; 9 bases map to TRBD1. The V and J ends lost 3 bases and 7 bases, in that order; junction bases with no gene match: 1. Germline values: CDR1 LNHNV, CDR2 YYDKDF (reference sequence). This CDR3 has 13 residues. The CDR3 coding sequence is TGTGCCACCAGCAGCGGGACAGGGAATGAGCAGTTCTTC. This gives the protein CATSSGTGNEQFF.

The chain's CDR3 is CASSLRTGGGQPQHF. The CDR3 region has the DNA TGCGCCAGCAGCCTCCGGACAGGGGGCGGCCAGCCCCAGCATTTT. The V gene is TRBV4-1, the J gene TRBJ1-5, with TRBD1 matching over 11 bases. Trimming cost V 4 bases and J 7 bases; bases outside gene matches: 6. The CDR3 runs 15 residues. Germline V lookup: CDR1 MGHRA, CDR2 YSYEKL.

This chain connects TRBV27 to TRBJ1-1; tentatively, D is TRBD1 (5 bases). The germline V gene encodes CDR1 MNHEY and CDR2 SMNVEV (reference sequence). The CDR3 is 13 amino acids. Trimming cost V 5 bases and J 4 bases, with 11 bases left between them. CDR3 amino acids: CASSRRVVTEAFF. In DNA, the CDR3 is TGTGCCAGCAGTCGCAGGGTTGTCACTGAAGCTTTCTTT.

The V gene is TRBV6-1, the J gene TRBJ1-2; tentative D call: TRBD1 (5 bases). This CDR3 has 13 amino acids. Trimming cost V 0 bases and J 5 bases, with 7 bases left between them. Germline CDR1 is MNHNS and CDR2 is SASEGT. The CDR3 region has the DNA TGTGCCAGCAGTGAAGCTCCAGGGTATGGCTACACCTTC. It codes for CASSEAPGYGYTF.

This clone was counted once. The gene calls are TRBV18 and TRBJ1-4; a possible D gene is TRBD1 (5 bases). Germline V gene lookup returns CDR1 KGHSH and CDR2 LQKENI. Trimming stripped 2 bases from V and 4 bases from J, with 11 bases between. This CDR3 has 15 amino acids. CDR3 in amino acids: CASSPGAGINEKLFF. The CDR3 DNA follows: TGTGCCAGCTCACCAGGGGCAGGGATTAATGAAAAACTGTTTTTT.

The chain uses TRBV5-4 and TRBJ1-6; D gene unclear. The CDR3 has 13 amino acids. Germline V gene sequence: CDR1 SGHNT, CDR2 YYREEE (reference sequence). Trimming removed 0 bases at V and 6 bases at J, with 4 bases between. In DNA form, the CDR3 reads TGTGCCAGCAGCTTGGCCGGTAATTCACCCCTCCACTTT. This translates into CASSLAGNSPLHF.